Only one count was recorded for the clone carrying this T cell receptor (beta chain). The target antigen is unknown. Profiled with immunoSEQ multiplex PCR; TCRdb holds only in-frame clones, not every one. The sample has around 110,000 clones, 70% to 90% seen once. This entry belongs to a study of T cell responses to AZD1222 COVID-19 vaccine. Study-wide results and caveats: Clonal diversity may have been underestimated in mostly white British donors.

V shed 0 bases and J shed 4 bases, with 12 bases lying between them. Germline-derived CDR1 and CDR2 are MNHNS and SASEGT. This CDR3 is 15 amino acids long. This chain links TRBV6-1 with TRBJ1-2; D uncertain. Sequenced here: peripheral blood, sampled on day 0 of AZD1222 vaccination. The clonotype originates from an adult in good health. This CDR3 reads CASSEAQPHIYGYTF. Here the CDR3 DNA reads TGTGCCAGCAGTGAAGCGCAGCCACATATCTATGGCTACACCTTC.